A single sample gave rise to the 2 T cell receptor beta chains below, sequenced in a study of cytomegalovirus exposure and HLA in healthy donors. Data came from immunoSEQ multiplex PCR; TCRdb stores just in-frame clones and leaves some out. This sample has 110,000 or so clones, with 85% found just once. The sample comprised PBMCs. These receptor sequences come from a woman aged 25 to 45 in good health and CMV-seronegative.

The DNA of the CDR3 is TGTGCCTGGAATGTACCGGCGCAGGGGCCCAAAAACATTCAGTACTTC. It specifies CAWNVPAQGPKNIQYF. The chain is built from TRBV30 and TRBJ2-4, with D possibly being TRBD1 (6 bases). Germline CDR1 is GTSNPN and CDR2 is SVGIG (reference sequence). CDR3 length equals 16 residues. Deletions cut 4 bases from V and 2 bases from J, with 18 bases between.

The V gene is TRBV28, the J gene TRBJ1-5; D is uncertain. Germline lookup yields CDR1 MDHEN and CDR2 SYDVKM. This CDR3 has 15 amino acids. V shed 5 bases and J shed 3 bases, with 14 bases lying between them. The CDR3 coding sequence is TGTGCCAGCAGTACCCAGTGGAGCATCAATCAGCCCCAGCATTTT. Protein sequence: CASSTQWSINQPQHF.